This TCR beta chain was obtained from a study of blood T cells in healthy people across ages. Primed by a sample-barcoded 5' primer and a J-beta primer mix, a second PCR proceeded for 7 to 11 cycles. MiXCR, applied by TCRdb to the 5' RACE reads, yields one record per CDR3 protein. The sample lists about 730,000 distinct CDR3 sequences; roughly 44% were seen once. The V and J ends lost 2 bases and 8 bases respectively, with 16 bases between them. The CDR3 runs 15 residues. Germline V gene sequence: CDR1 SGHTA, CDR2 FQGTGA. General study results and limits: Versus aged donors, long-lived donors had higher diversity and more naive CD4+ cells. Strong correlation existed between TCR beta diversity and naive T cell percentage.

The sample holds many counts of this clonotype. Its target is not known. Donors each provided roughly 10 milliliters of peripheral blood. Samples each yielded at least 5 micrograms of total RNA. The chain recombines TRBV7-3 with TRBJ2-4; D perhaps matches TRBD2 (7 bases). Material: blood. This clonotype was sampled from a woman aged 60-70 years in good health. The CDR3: CASSLFAGRGDIQYF. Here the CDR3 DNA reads TGTGCCAGCAGCTTATTCGCGGGGAGGGGGGACATTCAGTACTTC.